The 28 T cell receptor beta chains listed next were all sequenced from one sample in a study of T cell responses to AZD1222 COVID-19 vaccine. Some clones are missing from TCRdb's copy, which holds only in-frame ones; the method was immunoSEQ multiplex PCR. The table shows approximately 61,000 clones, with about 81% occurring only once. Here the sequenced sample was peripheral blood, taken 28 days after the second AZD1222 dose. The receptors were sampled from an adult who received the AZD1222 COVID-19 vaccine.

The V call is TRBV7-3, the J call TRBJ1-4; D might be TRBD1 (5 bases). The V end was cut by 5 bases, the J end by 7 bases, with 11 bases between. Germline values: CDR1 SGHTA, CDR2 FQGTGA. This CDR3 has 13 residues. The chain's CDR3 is CASSQGPGEKLFF. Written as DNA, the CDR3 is TGTGCCAGCAGCCAGGGCCCGGGTGAAAAACTGTTTTTT.

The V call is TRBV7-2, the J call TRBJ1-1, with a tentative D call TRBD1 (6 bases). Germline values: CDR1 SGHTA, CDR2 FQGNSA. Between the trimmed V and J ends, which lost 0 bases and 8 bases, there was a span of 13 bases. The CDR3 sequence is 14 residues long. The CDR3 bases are TGTGCCAGCAGCTTAGCCCTCGGACAGCCCGAAGCTTTCTTT. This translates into CASSLALGQPEAFF.

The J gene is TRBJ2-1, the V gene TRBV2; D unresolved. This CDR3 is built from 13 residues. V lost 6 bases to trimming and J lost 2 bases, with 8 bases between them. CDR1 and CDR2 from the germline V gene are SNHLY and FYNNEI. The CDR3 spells CASSSTTYNEQFF. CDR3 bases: TGTGCCAGCAGCAGTACTACCTACAATGAGCAGTTCTTC.

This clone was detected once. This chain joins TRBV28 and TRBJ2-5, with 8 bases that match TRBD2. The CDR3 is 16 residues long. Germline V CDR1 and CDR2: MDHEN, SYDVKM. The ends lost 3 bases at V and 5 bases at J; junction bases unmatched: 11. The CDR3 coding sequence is TGTGCCAGCAGTTTGAGCGGGAGACAAGTAAGGGAGACCCAGTACTTC. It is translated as CASSLSGRQVRETQYF.

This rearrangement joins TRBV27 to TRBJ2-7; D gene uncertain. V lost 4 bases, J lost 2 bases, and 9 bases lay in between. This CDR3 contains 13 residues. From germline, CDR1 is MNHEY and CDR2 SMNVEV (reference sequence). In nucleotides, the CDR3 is TGTGCCAGCAGTTCCCCCCCGGCCTACGAGCAGTACTTC. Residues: CASSSPPAYEQYF.

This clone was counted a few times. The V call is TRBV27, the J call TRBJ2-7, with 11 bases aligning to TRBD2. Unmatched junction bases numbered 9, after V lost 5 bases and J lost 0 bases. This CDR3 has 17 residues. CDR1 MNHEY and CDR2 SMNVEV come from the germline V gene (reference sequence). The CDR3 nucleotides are TGTGCCAGCAGTCCCTCCCCTAGCGGGAGGAGCTCCTACGAGCAGTACTTC. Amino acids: CASSPSPSGRSSYEQYF.

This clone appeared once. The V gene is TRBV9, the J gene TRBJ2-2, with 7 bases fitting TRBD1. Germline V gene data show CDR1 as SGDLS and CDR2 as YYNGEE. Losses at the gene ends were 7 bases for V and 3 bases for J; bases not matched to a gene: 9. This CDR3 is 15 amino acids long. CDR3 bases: TGTGCCAGCTCCCCCCAGGGGGTTTACACCGGGGAGCTGTTTTTT. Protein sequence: CASSPQGVYTGELFF.

The DNA of the CDR3 is TGTGCCAGCAGCTTACAGGGTCCAGCGGATACGCAGTATTTT. Translated, it gives CASSLQGPADTQYF. The chain recombines TRBV7-9 with TRBJ2-3; maybe TRBD1 (5 bases). Germline lookup yields CDR1 SEHNR and CDR2 FQNEAQ (reference sequence). Trimming shortened V by 2 bases and J by 6 bases, and 12 bases separated the two germline ends. CDR3 length: 14 residues.

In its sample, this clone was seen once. DNA for the CDR3: TGTGCCAGCAGCTCGGGACTAGACTACAATGAGCAGTTCTTC. Translating gives CASSSGLDYNEQFF. The chain combines TRBV5-4 with TRBJ2-1; TRBD2 matches 8 bases. The trim removed 3 bases at V and 3 bases at J, leaving 2 bases unmatched. Germline assignment: CDR1 SGHNT and CDR2 YYREEE (reference sequence). The CDR3 has 14 amino acids.

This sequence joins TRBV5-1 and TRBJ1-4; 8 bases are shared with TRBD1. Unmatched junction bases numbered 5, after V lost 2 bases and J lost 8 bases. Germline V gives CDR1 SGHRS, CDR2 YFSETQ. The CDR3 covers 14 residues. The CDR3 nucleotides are TGCGCCAGCAGCTTAGGACAGGGACGCGAAAAACTGTTTTTT. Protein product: CASSLGQGREKLFF.

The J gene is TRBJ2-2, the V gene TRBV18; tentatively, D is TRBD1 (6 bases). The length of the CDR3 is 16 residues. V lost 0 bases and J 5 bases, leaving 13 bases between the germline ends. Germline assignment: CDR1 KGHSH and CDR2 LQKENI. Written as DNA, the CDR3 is TGTGCCAGCTCACCACCAAAGACGCAGGGGACCGGGGAGCTGTTTTTT. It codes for CASSPPKTQGTGELFF.

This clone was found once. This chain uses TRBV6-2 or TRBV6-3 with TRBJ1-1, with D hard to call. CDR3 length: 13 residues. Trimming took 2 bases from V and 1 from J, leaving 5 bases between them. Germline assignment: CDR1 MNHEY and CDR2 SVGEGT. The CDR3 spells CASSYGPNTEAFF. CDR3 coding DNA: TGTGCCAGCAGTTACGGTCCGAACACTGAAGCTTTCTTT.

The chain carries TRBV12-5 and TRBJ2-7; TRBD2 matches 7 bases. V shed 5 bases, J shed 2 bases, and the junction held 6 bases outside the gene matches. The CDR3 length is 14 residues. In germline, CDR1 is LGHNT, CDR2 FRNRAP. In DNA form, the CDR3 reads TGTGCTAGTGGTATTAGCGGGTCGACCTACGAGCAGTACTTC. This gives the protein CASGISGSTYEQYF.

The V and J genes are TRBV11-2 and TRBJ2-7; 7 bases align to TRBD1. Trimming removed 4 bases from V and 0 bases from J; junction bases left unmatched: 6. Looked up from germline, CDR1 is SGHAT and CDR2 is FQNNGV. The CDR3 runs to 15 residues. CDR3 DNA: TGTGCCAGCAGCTCCCGACAGGGTAACTCCTACGAGCAGTACTTC. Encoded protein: CASSSRQGNSYEQYF.

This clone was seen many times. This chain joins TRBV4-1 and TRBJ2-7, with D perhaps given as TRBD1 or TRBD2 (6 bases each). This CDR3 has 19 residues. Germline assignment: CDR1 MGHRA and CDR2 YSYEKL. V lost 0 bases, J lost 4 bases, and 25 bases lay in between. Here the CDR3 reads CASSQDWGRGGISLYEQYF. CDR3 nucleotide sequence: TGCGCCAGCAGCCAAGATTGGGGGCGAGGGGGGATTAGTCTTTACGAGCAGTACTTC.

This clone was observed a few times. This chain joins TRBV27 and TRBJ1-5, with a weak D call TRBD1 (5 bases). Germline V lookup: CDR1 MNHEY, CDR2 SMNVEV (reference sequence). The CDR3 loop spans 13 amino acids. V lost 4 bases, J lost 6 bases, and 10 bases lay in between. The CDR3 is CASSWGESQPQHF. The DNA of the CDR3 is TGTGCCAGCAGTTGGGGGGAAAGTCAGCCCCAGCATTTT.

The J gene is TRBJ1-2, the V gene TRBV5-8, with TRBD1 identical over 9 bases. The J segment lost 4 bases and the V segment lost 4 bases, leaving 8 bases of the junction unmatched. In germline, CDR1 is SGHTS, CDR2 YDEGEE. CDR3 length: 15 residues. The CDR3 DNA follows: TGTGCCAGCAGCATCGGACAGGGGCTTTCCTATGGCTACACCTTC. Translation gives CASSIGQGLSYGYTF.

CDR3: CASSPSQGALGYTF. The CDR3 bases are TGTGCCAGCTCACCATCACAGGGGGCGCTTGGCTACACCTTC. The chain combines TRBV18 with TRBJ1-2; 9 bases match TRBD1. The CDR3 runs to 14 residues. The V gene's germline CDR1 is KGHSH and CDR2 LQKENI. Germline trimming cut 2 bases from V and 7 bases from J; bases unmatched to any gene: 5.

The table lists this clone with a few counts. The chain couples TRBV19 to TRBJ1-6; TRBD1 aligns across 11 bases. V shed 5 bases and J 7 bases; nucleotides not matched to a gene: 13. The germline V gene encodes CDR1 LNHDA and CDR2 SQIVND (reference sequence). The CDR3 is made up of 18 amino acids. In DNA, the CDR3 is TGTGCCAGTAGTCTTCATATCCCAAGGACAGGGGGCAATTCACCCCTCCACTTT. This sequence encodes CASSLHIPRTGGNSPLHF.

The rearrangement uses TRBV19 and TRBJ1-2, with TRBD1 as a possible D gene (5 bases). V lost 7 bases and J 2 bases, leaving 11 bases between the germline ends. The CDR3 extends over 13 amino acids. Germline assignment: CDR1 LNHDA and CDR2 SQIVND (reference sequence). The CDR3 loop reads CASIGDYNYGYTF. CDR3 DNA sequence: TGTGCCAGTATAGGGGACTACAACTATGGCTACACCTTC.

The CDR3 is CASSLPSLYEQYF. CDR3 coding DNA: TGTGCCAGCAGCTTACCTTCTCTCTACGAGCAGTACTTC. This rearrangement joins TRBV5-5 to TRBJ2-7; D call uncertain. CDR3 size: 13 residues. From germline, CDR1 is SGHKS and CDR2 YYEKEE (reference sequence). Trimming took off 2 bases at V and 3 bases at J, with 9 bases between the two ends.

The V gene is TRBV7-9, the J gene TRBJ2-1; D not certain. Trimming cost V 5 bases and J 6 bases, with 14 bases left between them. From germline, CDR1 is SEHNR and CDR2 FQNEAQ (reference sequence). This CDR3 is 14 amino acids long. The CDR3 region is CASSESGGVNEQFF. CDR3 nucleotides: TGTGCCAGCAGCGAATCCGGTGGGGTCAATGAGCAGTTCTTC.

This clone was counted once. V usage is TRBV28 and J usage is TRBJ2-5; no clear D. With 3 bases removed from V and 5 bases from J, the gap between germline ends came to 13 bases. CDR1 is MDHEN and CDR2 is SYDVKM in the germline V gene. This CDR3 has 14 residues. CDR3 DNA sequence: TGTGCCAGCAGTTTCTTGTTTCGGCGGGAGACCCAGTACTTC. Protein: CASSFLFRRETQYF.

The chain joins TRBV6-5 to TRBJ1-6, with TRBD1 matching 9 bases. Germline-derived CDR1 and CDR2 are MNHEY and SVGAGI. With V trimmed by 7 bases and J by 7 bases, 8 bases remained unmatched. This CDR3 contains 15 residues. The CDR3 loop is CASTLLGTGNSPLHF. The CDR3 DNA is TGTGCCAGCACCTTACTAGGGACAGGGAATTCACCCCTCCACTTT.

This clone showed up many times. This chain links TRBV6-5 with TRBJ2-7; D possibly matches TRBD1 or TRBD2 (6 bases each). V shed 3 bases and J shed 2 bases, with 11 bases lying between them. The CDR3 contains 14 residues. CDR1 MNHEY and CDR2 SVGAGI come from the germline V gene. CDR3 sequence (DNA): TGTGCCAGCAGTTATCGTCGGGGGCCCTACGAGCAGTACTTC. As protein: CASSYRRGPYEQYF.

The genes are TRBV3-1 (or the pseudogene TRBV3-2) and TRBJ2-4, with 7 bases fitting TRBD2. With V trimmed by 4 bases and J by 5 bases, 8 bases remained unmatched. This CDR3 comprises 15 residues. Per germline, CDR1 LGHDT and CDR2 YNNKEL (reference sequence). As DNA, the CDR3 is TGTGCCAGCAGCCCCCAGTGGGGGGGGGAAAACATTCAGTACTTC. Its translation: CASSPQWGGENIQYF.

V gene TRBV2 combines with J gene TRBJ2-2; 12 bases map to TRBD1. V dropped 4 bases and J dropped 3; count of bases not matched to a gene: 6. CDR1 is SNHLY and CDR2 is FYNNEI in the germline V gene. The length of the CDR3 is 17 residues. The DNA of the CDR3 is TGTGCCAGCAGTGCCCTAGGGACAGGGGGCTACACCGGGGAGCTGTTTTTT. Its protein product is CASSALGTGGYTGELFF.

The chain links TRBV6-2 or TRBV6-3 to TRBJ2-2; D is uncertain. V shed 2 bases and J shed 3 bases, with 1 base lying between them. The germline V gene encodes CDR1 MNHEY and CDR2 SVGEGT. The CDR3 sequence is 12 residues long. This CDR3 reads CASSYDTGELFF. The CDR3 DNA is TGTGCCAGCAGTTACGACACCGGGGAGCTGTTTTTT.